This T cell receptor (beta chain) was captured in a study of CD8 T cells in ankylosing spondylitis. TCRdb reprocessed the 5' RACE reads with MiXCR, giving one entry per CDR3 protein. Of around 320,000 distinct CDR3 sequences in the sample, 20% were seen once. For this clonotype: Its antigen is unknown.

Findings and caveats of the study: Within peripheral blood, clones linked to disease were CD8+ and relatively rare. It was reported that disease-linked clones were significantly enriched in matched ankylosing spondylitis synovial fluid. Earlier reports found some motif variants in synovial fluid and blood in reactive arthritis.

The CDR3 has 15 residues. Germline CDR1 reads DFQATT; CDR2 reads SNEGSKA (reference sequence). V lost 3 bases and J lost 8; bases outside the gene matches: 7. The sequenced sample was blood, either unsorted or a sorted T cell fraction (not recorded which). This receptor was taken from a female donor with ankylosing spondylitis or in good health (not recorded which). The chain has TRBV20-1 and TRBJ2-1; 13 positions agree with TRBD2. The CDR3 here is CSARETSGRTDEQFF. In DNA, the CDR3 is TGCAGTGCTAGGGAGACTAGCGGGAGGACGGATGAGCAGTTCTTC.